These 17 T cell receptor beta chains originate from one sample sequenced in a study of blood T cell repertoires in COVID-19. Only in-frame clones appear in the TCRdb table, and some are missing; sequencing was by immunoSEQ multiplex PCR. This table holds about 220,000 clones, around 82% found once. Sequenced material: peripheral blood. The receptors here all came from a woman older than 75 with acute or convalescent COVID-19.

V gene TRBV3-1 (or the pseudogene TRBV3-2) combines with J gene TRBJ1-4, with 9 bases aligning to TRBD1. In germline, CDR1 is LGHDT, CDR2 YNNKEL (reference sequence). The ends lost 4 bases at V and 5 bases at J; junction bases unmatched: 14. The CDR3 is 18 amino acids. As DNA, the CDR3 is TGTGCCAGCAGCCCCCGGGGACAGGGAACGAGATGGAATGAAAAACTGTTTTTT. It is translated as CASSPRGQGTRWNEKLFF.

This clone was detected once. The CDR3 DNA is TGTGCCAGCAGCTTAATGGTAGCGGGGGGGCCTGATACGCAGTATTTT. Translating it yields CASSLMVAGGPDTQYF. The chain is built from TRBV7-2 and TRBJ2-3, with 11 bases that match TRBD2. Trimming took 2 bases from V and 6 from J; bases not matched to a gene: 7. The CDR3 is 16 residues long. The germline V gene encodes CDR1 SGHTA and CDR2 FQGNSA.

This clone was seen a few times. The chain is built from TRBV27 and TRBJ2-7; D perhaps matches TRBD2 (5 bases). This CDR3 has 15 amino acids. V shed 1 base and J shed 9 bases, with 19 bases lying between them. CDR1 and CDR2 (germline): MNHEY, SMNVEV (reference sequence). CDR3 sequence (DNA): TGTGCCAGCAGTTTATTCGGACTCCCCAGTTTGGGGCAGTACTTC. Protein: CASSLFGLPSLGQYF.

The chain uses TRBV24-1 and TRBJ2-1; 10 positions match TRBD1. V lost 2 bases, J lost 8 bases, and 5 bases stayed unmatched. Germline V gives CDR1 KGHDR, CDR2 SFDVKD. The CDR3 totals 15 residues. The CDR3 here is CATSDSGQGLHEQFF. DNA for the CDR3: TGTGCCACCAGTGATTCGGGACAGGGGCTCCATGAGCAGTTCTTC.

The chain recombines TRBV7-2 with TRBJ1-1, with TRBD1 as a possible D gene (6 bases). The germline CDR1 and CDR2 sequences are SGHTA and FQGNSA. Trimming shortened V by 0 bases and J by 1 base, and 15 bases separated the two germline ends. The CDR3 is made up of 17 amino acids. This CDR3 is CASSLAVGARGNTEAFF. For the CDR3, the DNA is TGTGCCAGCAGCTTAGCTGTGGGGGCCAGGGGGAACACTGAAGCTTTCTTT.

J is TRBJ1-5 and V is TRBV4-2, with TRBD1 matching 7 bases. CDR3 length: 15 residues. Looked up from germline, CDR1 is LGHNA and CDR2 is YNFKEQ. Trimming took 3 bases from V and 4 from J; bases not matched to a gene: 6. In DNA, the CDR3 is TGTGCCAGCAGCCATGCGGGACAGCCAAATCAGCCCCAGCATTTT. Amino acid sequence: CASSHAGQPNQPQHF.

J is TRBJ1-2 and V is TRBV9, with TRBD1 matching 10 bases. This CDR3 has 15 residues. In germline, CDR1 is SGDLS, CDR2 YYNGEE. V lost 4 bases, J lost 13 bases, and 16 bases stayed unmatched. This CDR3 reads CASSQTGTGARKFTF. Written as DNA, the CDR3 is TGTGCCAGCAGCCAAACTGGGACAGGGGCCAGAAAATTCACCTTC.

The rearrangement links TRBV30 to TRBJ1-2; weak D call: TRBD1 (6 bases). Trimming removed 5 bases at V and 5 bases at J, with 21 bases between. Looked up from germline, CDR1 is GTSNPN and CDR2 is SVGIG (reference sequence). The CDR3 contains 15 residues. The chain's CDR3 is CAWRDIGRDTYGYTF. The CDR3 region has the DNA TGTGCCTGGCGGGACATTGGCAGGGACACATATGGCTACACCTTC.

The chain is built from TRBV28 and TRBJ1-4; D is uncertain. This CDR3 has 14 amino acids. Germline values: CDR1 MDHEN, CDR2 SYDVKM. V was pared by 5 bases and J by 8 bases, with 15 bases between. The CDR3 region has the DNA TGTGCCAGCAGTCCCCCCTACACGGGGGAAAAACTGTTTTTT. It codes for CASSPPYTGEKLFF.

V gene TRBV25-1 combines with J gene TRBJ2-1; possible D gene TRBD1, 5 bases. This CDR3 is built from 16 residues. Germline V gene lookup returns CDR1 MGHDK and CDR2 SYGVNS. V was cut by 5 bases and J by 1 base, with 15 bases left in between. In DNA, the CDR3 is TGTGCCAGCAGTCCCGATCAGGGTAGGTCCTACAATGAGCAGTTCTTC. This gives the protein CASSPDQGRSYNEQFF. Supplemented by reference TRBV25-1 and TRBJ2-1, the full variable domain reads EADIYQTPRYLVIGTGKKITLECSQTMGHDKMYWYQQDPGMELHLIHYSYGVNSTEKGDLSSESTVSRIRTEHFPLTLESARPSHTSQYLCASSPDQGRSYNEQFFGPGTRLTVL.

This chain connects TRBV4-3 to TRBJ2-7; TRBD1 matches 7 bases. Germline V lookup: CDR1 LGHNA, CDR2 YSLEER. Trimming removed 0 bases from V and 2 bases from J; junction bases left unmatched: 4. CDR3 length: 15 amino acids. CDR3 sequence reads: CASSQDIGQAYEQYF. The CDR3 DNA is TGCGCCAGCAGCCAAGACATCGGACAGGCCTACGAGCAGTACTTC.

J is TRBJ2-1 and V is TRBV2, with TRBD1 matching over 8 bases. V gave up 6 bases and J gave up 8 bases; unmatched junction bases: 3. Germline V CDR1 and CDR2: SNHLY, FYNNEI. The CDR3 extends over 12 amino acids. As DNA, the CDR3 is TGTGCCAGCAGAGGGGACAGGCATGAGCAGTTCTTC. Amino acid sequence: CASRGDRHEQFF.

J is TRBJ1-5 and V is TRBV3-1 (or the pseudogene TRBV3-2); D is undetermined. CDR3 length equals 16 residues. Per the germline V gene, CDR1 is LGHDT and CDR2 is YNNKEL (reference sequence). V lost 2 bases and J lost 0, with 11 bases in between. The CDR3 region has the DNA TGTGCCAGCAGCCAAAGCGGACCCGGTAGCAATCAGCCCCAGCATTTT. Translation gives CASSQSGPGSNQPQHF.

This clone has a handful of counts. This chain links TRBV10-1 with TRBJ1-4; 8 bases match TRBD1. The germline V gene encodes CDR1 WNHNN and CDR2 SYGVQD (reference sequence). The CDR3 is 17 amino acids. Losses at the gene ends were 6 bases for V and 2 bases for J; bases not matched to a gene: 11. CDR3 in amino acids: CASSPRQGRCTNEKLFF. As DNA, the CDR3 is TGCGCCAGCAGCCCCAGACAGGGGAGATGTACTAATGAAAAACTGTTTTTT.

J is TRBJ1-4 and V is TRBV4-1; perhaps TRBD1 as D (5 bases). The ends were cut back, 2 bases at V and 2 bases at J, with 18 bases in the middle. The CDR3 is 18 residues long. CDR1 MGHRA and CDR2 YSYEKL come from the germline V gene. The CDR3 coding sequence is TGCGCCAGCAGCCAAAGTGGGGCGTCCGCGAGGACTAATGAAAAACTGTTTTTT. This codes for CASSQSGASARTNEKLFF.

Only a few counts were recorded for this clone. CDR3 sequence (DNA): TGTGCCAGCAGCCAAGTTGGGACAGCTTCGAACACCGGGGAGCTGTTTTTT. It yields the protein CASSQVGTASNTGELFF. J is TRBJ2-2 and V is TRBV4-2; 7 bases agree with TRBD1. Germline trimming cut 1 base from V and 0 bases from J; bases unmatched to any gene: 5. The CDR3 spans 17 residues. Germline V CDR1 and CDR2: LGHNA, YNFKEQ.

The chain recombines TRBV27 with TRBJ2-5, with 9 bases identical to TRBD2. V lost 2 bases, J lost 4 bases, and 2 bases stayed unmatched. The CDR3 loop spans 14 amino acids. Per germline, CDR1 MNHEY and CDR2 SMNVEV (reference sequence). In DNA form, the CDR3 reads TGTGCCAGCAGTTTAGCGGGGGGGGGAGAGACCCAGTACTTC. It encodes CASSLAGGGETQYF.